This T cell receptor beta chain was documented in a study of blood T cell repertoires in COVID-19. Study-wide background: Some COVID-19 samples were acute and others convalescent; all came from the United States, Italy and Spain. T cells, B-cell-depleted T cells, or PBMCs provided the cDNA or gDNA that served as material.

Germline lookup yields CDR1 MNHEY and CDR2 SVGAGI. V was pared by 5 bases and J by 4 bases, with 14 bases between. CDR3 size: 14 residues. In the original analysis: Amplification from reference gene primers served as the basis for estimated nucleated cell counts. Sequencing used immunoSEQ multiplex PCR; TCRdb keeps in-frame clones, though not all of them. The V and J calls and clone size were taken over from that table, and D and trimming were inferred from the DNA. The sample has some 160,000 clones; 80% to 90% are singletons. This clone occurred once. This sequence joins TRBV6-5 and TRBJ1-2; possibly TRBD1 for D (5 bases). This TCR came from a woman aged 65 to 85 who had recovered from COVID-19. The specimen was peripheral blood. CDR3 protein: CASSPDMGGYGYTF. The CDR3, as DNA: TGTGCCAGCAGTCCGGACATGGGGGGCTATGGCTACACCTTC.